The 8 T cell receptor beta chains reported below all come from one sample, sequenced in a study of Ad26.COV2.S vaccination and SARS-CoV-2 variants. Clones were read by immunoSEQ multiplex PCR, and TCRdb kept only the in-frame ones, dropping some. The sample has hundreds of thousands of clones, roughly 90% seen once; the top ten hold about 1.5%. Treatment of the sample: around 19 received Ad26.COV2.S at low or high dose, single or two shots; about 5 received placebo; per-sample allocation not given. Sample collection was performed on day 63 after the first vaccine or placebo injection. This specimen was peripheral blood, taken in a trial of Ad26.COV2.S vaccine versus placebo. The receptors were gathered from a person aged 18 to 65 who received the Ad26.COV2.S COVID-19 vaccine or a placebo.

The J gene is TRBJ1-1, the V gene TRBV2; D is perhaps TRBD1 (5 bases). V lost 1 base, J lost 4 bases, and 16 bases lay in between. The CDR3 covers 16 residues. Germline loops: CDR1 SNHLY, CDR2 FYNNEI. CDR3 DNA sequence: TGTGCCAGCAGTGAAGGGGGGGGATTTGTTCTCACTGAAGCTTTCTTT. Residues: CASSEGGGFVLTEAFF. The full variable domain, with the rest looked up from reference TRBV2 and TRBJ1-1, is EPEVTQTPSHQVTQMGQEVILRCVPISNHLYFYWYRQILGQKVEFLVSFYNNEISEKSEIFDDQFSVERPDGSNFTLKIRSTKLEDSAMYFCASSEGGGFVLTEAFFGQGTRLTVV.

The V gene is TRBV24-1, the J gene TRBJ2-1; D is possibly TRBD1 (6 bases). V lost 4 bases and J 5 bases, leaving 14 bases between the germline ends. The CDR3 has 15 residues. The germline V gene has CDR1 KGHDR and CDR2 SFDVKD. The CDR3 nucleotides read TGTGCCACCAGTGAGTCTCAGGGGTCCCACAATGAGCAGTTCTTC. Its translation: CATSESQGSHNEQFF.

The CDR3 loop reads CASSRAPVMGTGELFF. The CDR3 bases are TGCGCCAGCAGCCGGGCGCCAGTGATGGGCACCGGGGAGCTGTTTTTT. This chain uses TRBV5-1 with TRBJ2-2; D remains unclear. Germline V gene sequence: CDR1 SGHRS, CDR2 YFSETQ. CDR3 length: 16 residues. Trimming pared 4 bases from V and 4 bases from J, leaving 17 bases between.

The chain recombines TRBV2 with TRBJ2-2; TRBD1 matches at 9 bases. Germline V gives CDR1 SNHLY, CDR2 FYNNEI. With V trimmed by 7 bases and J by 7 bases, 10 bases remained unmatched. This CDR3 region has 15 residues. CDR3 amino acids: CASNPTGGFFGELFF. DNA of the CDR3: TGTGCCAGCAACCCGACAGGGGGTTTTTTCGGGGAGCTGTTTTTT. The whole variable domain, filled in from reference TRBV2 and TRBJ2-2, reads EPEVTQTPSHQVTQMGQEVILRCVPISNHLYFYWYRQILGQKVEFLVSFYNNEISEKSEIFDDQFSVERPDGSNFTLKIRSTKLEDSAMYFCASNPTGGFFGELFFGEGSRLTVL.

The gene calls are TRBV7-2 and TRBJ2-7; D is unresolved. CDR1 is SGHTA and CDR2 is FQGNSA in the germline V gene. This CDR3 has 14 amino acids. Trimming cost V 5 bases and J 3 bases, with 14 bases left between them. The CDR3 sequence is CASSATVEIYEQYF. The CDR3 DNA reads as TGTGCCAGCAGCGCCACAGTAGAGATCTACGAGCAGTACTTC. The entire variable domain, with the rest obtained from reference TRBV7-2 and TRBJ2-7, is as follows: GAGVSQSPSNKVTEKGKDVELRCDPISGHTALYWYRQSLGQGLEFLIYFQGNSAPDKSGLPSDRFSAERTGGSVSTLTIQRTQQEDSAVYLCASSATVEIYEQYFGPGTRLTVT.

There are a few counts of this clone. The chain uses TRBV7-6 and TRBJ2-2, with 7 bases that match TRBD2. Trimming at V came to 1 base and at J to 4 bases, leaving 6 bases not matched to a gene. Germline values: CDR1 SGHVS, CDR2 FNYEAQ. The CDR3 loop spans 16 amino acids. DNA of the CDR3: TGTGCCAGCAGCTTAGGCGGGAGCGTTGCCACCGGGGAGCTGTTTTTT. Amino acids: CASSLGGSVATGELFF.

V is TRBV14 and J is TRBJ1-1; 8 bases agree with TRBD1. Germline V gene lookup returns CDR1 SGHDN and CDR2 FVKESK. The CDR3 covers 14 residues. The V gene end was trimmed by 6 bases and the J gene end by 3 bases; junction bases not matched to a gene: 6. CDR3 sequence: CASSQDRADTEAFF. The CDR3 DNA is TGTGCCAGCAGTCAGGACAGGGCGGACACTGAAGCTTTCTTT.

This chain joins TRBV6-5 and TRBJ1-4; D is perhaps TRBD1 (6 bases). Germline V gene data show CDR1 as MNHEY and CDR2 as SVGAGI. With 8 bases removed from V and 4 bases from J, the gap between germline ends came to 17 bases. This CDR3 spans 15 amino acids. The CDR3 sequence: CASYNGGANNEKLFF. The CDR3 DNA reads as TGTGCCAGCTACAACGGGGGGGCCAATAATGAAAAACTGTTTTTT.